The source of this TCR beta chain is a study of a mutant IDH1 vaccine in newly diagnosed glioma. The sample's time point: week 35, safety follow-up. The content of each vaccine dose was 300 ug of mutant IDH1 20-mer peptide, and topical imiquimod accompanied it. In regard to this clone: The antigen is unknown.

The germline V gene encodes CDR1 GTSNPN and CDR2 SVGIG (reference sequence). The CDR3 is 14 amino acids. Deletions cut 2 bases from V and 3 bases from J, with 13 bases between. Only in-frame clones appear in the TCRdb table, and some are missing; sequencing was by immunoSEQ multiplex PCR. The sample includes about 69,000 clones, more than 75% of them seen just once. This chain links TRBV30 with TRBJ1-1, with D possibly TRBD1 on 6 matching bases. Sample: PBMCs, taken from a glioma patient whose treatment included an IDH1 peptide vaccine. This clonotype originated in a man aged 25-40 years with glioma. CDR3 loop: CAWSTTGKDTEAFF. The CDR3 DNA sequence: TGTGCCTGGAGTACCACAGGGAAGGACACTGAAGCTTTCTTT.